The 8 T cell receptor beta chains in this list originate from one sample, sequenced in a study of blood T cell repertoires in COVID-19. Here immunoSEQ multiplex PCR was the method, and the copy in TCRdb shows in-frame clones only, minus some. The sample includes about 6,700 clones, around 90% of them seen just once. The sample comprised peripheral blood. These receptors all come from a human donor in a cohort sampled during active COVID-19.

CDR3 in DNA: TGTGCCAGCAGTGGCACAGGGAGCACAGATACGCAGTATTTT. This codes for CASSGTGSTDTQYF. The V gene is TRBV6-4, the J gene TRBJ2-3, with D tentatively TRBD1 (6 bases). The CDR3 loop spans 14 amino acids. V was cut by 4 bases and J by 0 bases, with 8 bases left in between. The V gene's germline CDR1 is MRHNA and CDR2 SNTAGT.

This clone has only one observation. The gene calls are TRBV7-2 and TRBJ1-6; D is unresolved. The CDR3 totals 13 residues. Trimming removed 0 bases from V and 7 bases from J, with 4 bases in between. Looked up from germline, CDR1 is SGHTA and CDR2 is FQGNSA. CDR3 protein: CASSLAPNSPLHF. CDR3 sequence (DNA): TGTGCCAGCAGCTTAGCCCCAAATTCACCCCTCCACTTT.

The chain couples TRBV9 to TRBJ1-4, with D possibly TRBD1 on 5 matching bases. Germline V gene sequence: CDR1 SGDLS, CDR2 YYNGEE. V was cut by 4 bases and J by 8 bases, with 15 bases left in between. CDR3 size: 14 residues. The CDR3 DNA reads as TGTGCCAGCAGCCTCAATCAGGGAGGAGAAAAACTGTTTTTT. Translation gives CASSLNQGGEKLFF.

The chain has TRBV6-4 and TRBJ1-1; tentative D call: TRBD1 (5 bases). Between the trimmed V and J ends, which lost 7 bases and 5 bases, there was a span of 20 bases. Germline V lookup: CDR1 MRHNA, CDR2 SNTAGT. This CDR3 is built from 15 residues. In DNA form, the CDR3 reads TGTGCCAGCACTGCCCACGTAGGGGTCGCGACTGAAGCTTTCTTT. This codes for CASTAHVGVATEAFF.

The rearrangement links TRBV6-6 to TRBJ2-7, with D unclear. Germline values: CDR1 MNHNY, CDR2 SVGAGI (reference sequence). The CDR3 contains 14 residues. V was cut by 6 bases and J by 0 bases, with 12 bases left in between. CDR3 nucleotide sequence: TGTGCCAGCAGGCCCCTACTTCACTCCTACGAGCAGTACTTC. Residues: CASRPLLHSYEQYF.

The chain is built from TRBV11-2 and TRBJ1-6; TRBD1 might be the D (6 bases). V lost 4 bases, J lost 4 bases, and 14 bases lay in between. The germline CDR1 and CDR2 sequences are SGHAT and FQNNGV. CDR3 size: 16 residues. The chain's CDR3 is CASSSERDMYNSPLHF. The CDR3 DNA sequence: TGTGCCAGCAGCTCCGAACGGGACATGTATAATTCACCCCTCCACTTT.

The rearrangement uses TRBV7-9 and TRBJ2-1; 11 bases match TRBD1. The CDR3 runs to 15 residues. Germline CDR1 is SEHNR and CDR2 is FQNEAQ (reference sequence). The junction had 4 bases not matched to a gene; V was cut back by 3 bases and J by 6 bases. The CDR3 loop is CASSFGQGAGNEQFF. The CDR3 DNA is TGTGCCAGCAGCTTCGGACAGGGGGCTGGCAATGAGCAGTTCTTC.

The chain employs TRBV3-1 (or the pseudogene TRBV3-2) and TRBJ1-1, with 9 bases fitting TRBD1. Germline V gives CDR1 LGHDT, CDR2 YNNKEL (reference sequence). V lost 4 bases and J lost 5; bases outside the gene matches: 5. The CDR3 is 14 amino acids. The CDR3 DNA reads TGTGCCAGCAGCCGAACCGGGACAGGGACTGAAGCTTTCTTT. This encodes CASSRTGTGTEAFF.